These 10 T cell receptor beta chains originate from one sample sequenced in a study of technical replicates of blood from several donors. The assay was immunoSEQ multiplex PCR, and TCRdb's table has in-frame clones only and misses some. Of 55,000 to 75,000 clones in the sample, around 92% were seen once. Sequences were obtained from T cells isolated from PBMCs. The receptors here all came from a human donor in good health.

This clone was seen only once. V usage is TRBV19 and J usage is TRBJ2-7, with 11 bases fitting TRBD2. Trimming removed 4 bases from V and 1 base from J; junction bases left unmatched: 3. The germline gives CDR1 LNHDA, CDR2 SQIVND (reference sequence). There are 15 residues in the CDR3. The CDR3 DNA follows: TGTGCCAGTAGTAGGGGGACTAGCGGATCCTACGAGCAGTACTTC. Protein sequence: CASSRGTSGSYEQYF.

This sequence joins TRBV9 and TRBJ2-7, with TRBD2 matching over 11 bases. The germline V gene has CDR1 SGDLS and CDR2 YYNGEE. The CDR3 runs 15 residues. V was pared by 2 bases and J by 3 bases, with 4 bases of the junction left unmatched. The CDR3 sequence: CASSVNSGRVYEQYF. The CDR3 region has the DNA TGTGCCAGCAGCGTGAATAGCGGGAGGGTCTACGAGCAGTACTTC.

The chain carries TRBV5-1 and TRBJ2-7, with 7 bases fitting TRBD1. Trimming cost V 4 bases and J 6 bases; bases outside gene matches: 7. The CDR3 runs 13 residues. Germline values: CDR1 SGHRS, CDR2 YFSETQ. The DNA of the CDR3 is TGCGCCAGCAGCACCCGGGACAGCGGCGAGCAGTACTTC. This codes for CASSTRDSGEQYF.

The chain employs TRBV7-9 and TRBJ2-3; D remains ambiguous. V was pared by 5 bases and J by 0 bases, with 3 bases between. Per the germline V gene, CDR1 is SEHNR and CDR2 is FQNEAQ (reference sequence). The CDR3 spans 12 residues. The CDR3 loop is CASSPSTDTQYF. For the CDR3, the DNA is TGTGCCAGCAGCCCGAGCACAGATACGCAGTATTTT.

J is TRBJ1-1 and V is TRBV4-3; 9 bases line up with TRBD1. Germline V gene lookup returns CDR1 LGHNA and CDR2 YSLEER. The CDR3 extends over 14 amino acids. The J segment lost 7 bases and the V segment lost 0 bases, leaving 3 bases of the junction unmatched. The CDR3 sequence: CASSQEDRGSEAFF. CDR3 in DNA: TGCGCCAGCAGCCAAGAGGACAGGGGAAGTGAAGCTTTCTTT.

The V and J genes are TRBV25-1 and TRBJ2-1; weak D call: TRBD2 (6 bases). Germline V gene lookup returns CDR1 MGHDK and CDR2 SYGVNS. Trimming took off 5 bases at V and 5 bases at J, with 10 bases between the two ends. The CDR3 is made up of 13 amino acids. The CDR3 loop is CASSPAGHNEQFF. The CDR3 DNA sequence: TGTGCCAGCAGTCCTGCGGGGCACAATGAGCAGTTCTTC.

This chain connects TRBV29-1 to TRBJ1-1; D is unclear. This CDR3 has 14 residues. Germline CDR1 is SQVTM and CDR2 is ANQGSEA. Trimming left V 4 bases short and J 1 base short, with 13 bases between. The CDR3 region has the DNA TGCAGCGTTGCTAACCTATACGAGAACACTGAAGCTTTCTTT. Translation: CSVANLYENTEAFF.

The CDR3 coding sequence is TGCGCCAGCAGCCGGGCGACAGGGGCCACTGAAGCTTTCTTT. This gives the protein CASSRATGATEAFF. V gene TRBV4-1 combines with J gene TRBJ1-1, with 8 bases fitting TRBD1. The CDR3 length is 14 residues. Germline CDR1 and CDR2: MGHRA and YSYEKL. The V gene end was trimmed by 4 bases and the J gene end by 4 bases; junction bases not matched to a gene: 5.

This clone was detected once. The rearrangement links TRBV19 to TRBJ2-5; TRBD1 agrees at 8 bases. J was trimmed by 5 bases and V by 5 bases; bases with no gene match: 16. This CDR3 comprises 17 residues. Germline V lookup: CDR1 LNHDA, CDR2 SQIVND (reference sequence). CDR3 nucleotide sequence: TGTGCCAGTAGTCAAGGACAGGGATCCTTCCACTGGGAGACCCAGTACTTC. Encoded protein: CASSQGQGSFHWETQYF.

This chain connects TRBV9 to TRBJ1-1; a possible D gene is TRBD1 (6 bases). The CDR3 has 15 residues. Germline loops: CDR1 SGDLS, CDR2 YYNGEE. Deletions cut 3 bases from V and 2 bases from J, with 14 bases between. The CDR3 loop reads CASSGRLDRNTEAFF. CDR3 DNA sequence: TGTGCCAGCAGCGGAAGATTGGACAGAAACACTGAAGCTTTCTTT.